The rows below give T cell receptor beta chains drawn from one sample of a study of shared clonotypes between healthy human individuals. Assay: immunoSEQ multiplex PCR; the TCRdb copy retains only in-frame clones and omits some. The table has some 1,900,000 clones, approximately 94% seen once. Specimen: naive CD8+ T cells sorted from blood. The receptor set was obtained from a man aged 18 to 35 in good health. Both conserved end residues are part of each CDR3. The D gene is left open where the match is weak. Size values are once, few and many counts, or a class for expanded clones, and some rows have none.

>.|TRBV28|TRBJ2-1|.
CASSWDQGEQFF
TGTGCCAGCAGTTGGGACCAGGGGGAGCAGTTCTTC
>.|TRBV4-3|TRBJ2-7|.
CASSQDVYYSYEQYF
TGCGCCAGCAGCCAAGATGTCTACTACTCCTACGAGCAGTACTTC
>TRBD1|TRBV27|TRBJ2-2|.
CASSSGTGTGRSGELFF
TGTGCCAGCAGTTCCGGGACAGGCACAGGGAGGAGCGGGGAGCTGTTTTTT
>.|TRBV29-1|TRBJ2-2|.
CSIVGDTGELFF
TGCAGCATTGTGGGGGACACCGGGGAGCTGTTTTTT
>TRBD1|TRBV4-1|TRBJ2-7|.
CASSQEGQFYEQYF
TGCGCCAGCAGCCAAGAGGGACAGTTCTACGAGCAGTACTTC
>TRBD2|TRBV7-2|TRBJ2-2|.
CASSLRDYTGELFF
TGTGCCAGCAGCTTAAGGGACTATACCGGGGAGCTGTTTTTT
>.|TRBV7-9|TRBJ2-5|.
CASSVTVSYGETQYF
TGTGCCAGCAGCGTTACCGTTTCCTATGGGGAGACCCAGTACTTC
>TRBD1|TRBV15|TRBJ2-3|.
CATGTGLTDTQYF
TGTGCCACAGGGACAGGGCTCACAGATACGCAGTATTTT
>.|TRBV27|TRBJ2-3|.
CASSFGGPLGADTQYF
TGTGCCAGCAGTTTTGGGGGGCCGCTTGGCGCAGATACGCAGTATTTT
>.|TRBV13|TRBJ2-4|.
CASSLGRGLAKNIQYF
TGTGCCAGCAGCTTGGGACGGGGCCTAGCCAAAAACATTCAGTACTTC
>.|TRBV6-5|TRBJ2-5|.
CASSTQGGGETQYF
TGTGCCAGCAGCACTCAGGGGGGCGGGGAGACCCAGTACTTC
>.|TRBV27|TRBJ2-7|.
CASRKNDEQYF
TGTGCCAGCCGGAAAAATGACGAGCAGTACTTC
>.|TRBV14|TRBJ1-1|.
CASSQGAVGTEAFF
TGTGCCAGCAGCCAAGGGGCGGTTGGCACTGAAGCTTTCTTT
>.|TRBV4-1|TRBJ2-5|.
CASSQVGGETQYF
TGCGCCAGCAGCCAAGTCGGTGGGGAGACCCAGTACTTC
>TRBD1|TRBV7-9|TRBJ1-2|.
CASSLGETGQGYTF
TGTGCCAGCAGCTTAGGAGAGACAGGGCAGGGCTACACCTTC
>.|TRBV28|TRBJ1-1|once
CASSLTFGNTEAFF
TGTGCCAGCAGTTTAACCTTTGGGAACACTGAAGCTTTCTTT
>.|TRBV5-5|TRBJ1-4|.
CASSLDRTTTNEKLFF
TGTGCCAGCAGCCTCGACAGGACTACAACTAATGAAAAACTGTTTTTT
>TRBD2|TRBV9|TRBJ2-7|.
CASSVTGGNDEQYF
TGTGCCAGCAGCGTAACGGGAGGTAACGACGAGCAGTACTTC
>TRBD1|TRBV6-5|TRBJ2-7|.
CASSTVTGWDEQYF
TGTGCCAGCAGCACCGTGACAGGGTGGGACGAGCAGTACTTC
>.|TRBV7-9|TRBJ2-2|.
CASSSLRGQEVPGELFF
TGTGCCAGCAGCTCACTCCGGGGCCAAGAGGTACCCGGGGAGCTGTTTTTT
>.|TRBV6-6|TRBJ2-1|.
CATRDSYNEQFF
TGTGCCACCCGGGACTCATACAATGAGCAGTTCTTC
>.|TRBV28|TRBJ2-2|.
CASSLGGGFVTGELFF
TGTGCCAGCAGTTTAGGAGGCGGCTTCGTCACCGGGGAGCTGTTTTTT
>.|TRBV6-5|TRBJ2-7|.
CASSSDGYSYEQYF
TGTGCCAGCAGTTCGGACGGATACTCCTACGAGCAGTACTTC
>.|TRBV27|TRBJ1-4|.
CASNHGGEEPSEKLFF
TGTGCCAGCAACCATGGGGGGGAAGAACCGAGTGAAAAACTGTTTTTT
>.|TRBV27|TRBJ1-6|once
CASRPGRNSPLHF
TGTGCCAGCAGGCCAGGTCGCAATTCACCCCTCCACTTT
>.|TRBV6-5|TRBJ2-1|.
CASSWVTSRFLNEQFF
TGTGCCAGCAGTTGGGTGACTTCCAGGTTTTTAAATGAGCAGTTCTTC
>.|TRBV10-1|TRBJ2-3|.
CASSETRTDTQYF
TGCGCCAGCAGTGAGACGCGCACAGATACGCAGTATTTT
>TRBD1|TRBV2|TRBJ1-5|.
CASSRTGGNQPQHF
TGTGCCAGCAGCAGGACAGGGGGCAATCAGCCCCAGCATTTT
>.|TRBV10-2|TRBJ1-2|once
CASSETEEYGYTF
TGCGCCAGCAGTGAGACCGAGGAGTATGGCTACACCTTC
>.|TRBV4-1|TRBJ2-1|.
CASSQDLSQGSYNEQFF
TGCGCCAGCAGCCAAGATCTATCGCAGGGGTCCTACAATGAGCAGTTCTTC
>.|TRBV5-6|TRBJ2-3|.
CASSLLRVLQGTDTQYF
TGTGCCAGCAGCTTGTTACGGGTGCTGCAGGGCACAGATACGCAGTATTTT
>TRBD1|TRBV6-6|TRBJ2-7|.
CASSFDRAEQYF
TGTGCCAGCAGCTTCGACAGGGCCGAGCAGTACTTC
>.|TRBV5-1|TRBJ2-7|.
CASSSGNTSAGSYEQYF
TGCGCCAGCAGCTCTGGGAATACGTCGGCGGGCTCCTACGAGCAGTACTTC
>.|TRBV4-1|TRBJ1-1|.
CASSQDPENTEAFF
TGCGCCAGCAGCCAAGATCCGGAGAACACTGAAGCTTTCTTT
>.|TRBV28|TRBJ2-2|.
CASRVRTVQNTGELFF
TGTGCCAGCAGGGTAAGGACGGTTCAGAACACCGGGGAGCTGTTTTTT
>.|TRBV7-2|TRBJ1-4|.
CASRGDFNEKLFF
TGTGCCAGCAGAGGGGATTTTAATGAAAAACTGTTTTTT
>TRBD1|TRBV5-6|TRBJ2-7|once
CASSLEIQGPYEQYF
TGTGCCAGCAGCTTGGAGATACAGGGGCCCTACGAGCAGTACTTC
>TRBD2|TRBV7-9|TRBJ2-5|.
CASSYRGTSGYQETQYF
TGTGCCAGCAGCTATAGGGGGACTAGCGGATATCAAGAGACCCAGTACTTC
>.|TRBV27|TRBJ2-7|.
CASSLSPGTVSYEQYF
TGTGCCAGCAGTTTATCCCCCGGGACCGTCTCCTACGAGCAGTACTTC
>.|TRBV5-6|TRBJ2-1|.
CASSSNWDRQFF
TGTGCCAGCAGCTCGAATTGGGACCGACAGTTCTTC
>.|TRBV11-3|TRBJ2-1|.
CASSKPGSANEQFF
TGTGCCAGCAGCAAACCAGGGAGTGCCAATGAGCAGTTCTTC
>.|TRBV15|TRBJ2-2|.
CATSRALTGELFF
TGTGCCACCAGCAGAGCGTTGACCGGGGAGCTGTTTTTT
>.|TRBV11-2|TRBJ1-1|.
CASSPRGHTEAFF
TGTGCCAGCAGCCCACGGGGGCACACTGAAGCTTTCTTT
>.|TRBV27|TRBJ1-1|.
CASSSQGNEAFF
TGTGCCAGCAGTTCTCAGGGGAATGAAGCTTTCTTT
>.|TRBV6-5|TRBJ2-7|.
CASSYRGTASYEQYF
TGTGCCAGCAGTTACCGGGGGACAGCTTCCTACGAGCAGTACTTC
>.|TRBV30|TRBJ2-3|once
CAWSLPDPRTDTQYF
TGTGCCTGGAGTCTACCCGACCCGCGCACAGATACGCAGTATTTT
>.|TRBV20-1|TRBJ2-1|.
CSAGDNEQFF
TGCAGTGCAGGGGACAATGAGCAGTTCTTC
>TRBD2|TRBV7-6|TRBJ2-7|.
CASSSGLAGVYEQYF
TGTGCCAGCAGCTCGGGACTAGCGGGAGTGTACGAGCAGTACTTC
>.|TRBV30|TRBJ1-2|.
CAWSVWENTNYGYTF
TGTGCCTGGAGTGTCTGGGAGAACACTAACTATGGCTACACCTTC
>TRBD1|TRBV5-6|TRBJ2-7|.
CASSDRDRADEQYF
TGTGCCAGCAGCGATAGGGACAGGGCCGACGAGCAGTACTTC
>TRBD1|TRBV7-6|TRBJ2-7|.
CASSPPDRGYEQYF
TGTGCCAGCAGCCCTCCGGACAGGGGATACGAGCAGTACTTC
>TRBD1|TRBV4-1|TRBJ1-1|.
CASSHQGAIEAFF
TGCGCCAGCAGCCACCAGGGGGCGATTGAAGCTTTCTTT
>.|TRBV5-6|TRBJ1-6|.
CASSFDNSPLHF
TGTGCCAGCAGTTTCGATAATTCACCCCTCCACTTT
>.|TRBV6-6|TRBJ1-1|.
CASRQGSTEAFF
TGTGCCAGCAGACAGGGTAGCACTGAAGCTTTCTTT